Below are 17 T cell receptor beta chains sequenced from a single sample in a study of CD8 T cells in Susac syndrome. Random hexamers primed reverse transcription of roughly 0.5 to 1 ug RNA. Via MiXCR, TCRdb re-called the immunoSEQ multiplex PCR reads, giving one row per CDR3 protein. The table records about 300,000 distinct CDR3 sequences, 85% of them present only once. Sequenced material: CD8+ T cells from PBMCs. Every receptor here comes from a human donor with multiple sclerosis.

The chain uses TRBV28 and TRBJ2-1; 9 bases match TRBD2. V lost 7 bases and J lost 4; bases outside the gene matches: 8. CDR1 is MDHEN, CDR2 SYDVKM, per germline. The CDR3 has 15 amino acids. The CDR3 loop is CASIPGLARYNEQFF. The CDR3 DNA reads TGTGCCAGCATCCCCGGACTAGCGAGGTACAATGAGCAGTTCTTC.

V and J are TRBV28 and TRBJ2-7; D perhaps matches TRBD1 (6 bases). Trimming took off 0 bases at V and 1 base at J, with 31 bases between the two ends. CDR3 size: 22 residues. Looked up from germline, CDR1 is MDHEN and CDR2 is SYDVKM. The CDR3 spells CASSLWKPGTKLALASSYEQYF. The CDR3 bases are TGTGCCAGCAGTTTATGGAAACCCGGGACAAAATTAGCTTTAGCAAGTTCCTACGAGCAGTACTTC.

V is TRBV19 and J is TRBJ2-2; no reliable D call. Germline loops: CDR1 LNHDA, CDR2 SQIVND (reference sequence). The ends were cut back, 6 bases at V and 5 bases at J, with 7 bases in the middle. There are 12 residues in the CDR3. The CDR3 DNA is TGTGCCAGTAGGATCAATACCGGGGAGCTGTTTTTT. Its translation is CASRINTGELFF.

The chain has TRBV12-3 or TRBV12-4 and TRBJ2-1; D is uncertain. The CDR3 sequence is 11 residues long. Trimming shortened V by 8 bases and J by 10 bases, and 12 bases separated the two germline ends. In nucleotides, the CDR3 is TGTGCCAGCGGAATAGGCCCCGAGCAGTTCTTC. Protein: CASGIGPEQFF.

This chain connects TRBV11-2 to TRBJ2-3; TRBD2 agrees at 11 bases. The V segment lost 0 bases and the J segment 5 bases; nucleotides outside the gene matches: 4. The CDR3 totals 16 residues. The germline V gene encodes CDR1 SGHAT and CDR2 FQNNGV. CDR3 loop: CASSLELAGGGDTQYF. The CDR3 coding sequence is TGTGCCAGCAGCTTAGAGCTAGCGGGAGGAGGAGATACGCAGTATTTT.

This clonotype has only a few counts. This chain joins TRBV20-1 and TRBJ1-4; a possible D gene is TRBD1 (5 bases). Trimming shortened V by 4 bases and J by 3 bases, and 9 bases separated the two germline ends. Germline V CDR1 and CDR2: DFQATT, SNEGSKA (reference sequence). The CDR3 totals 13 residues. The CDR3 region is CSANPTANEKLFF. CDR3 nucleotides: TGCAGTGCTAACCCGACAGCTAATGAAAAACTGTTTTTT.

This clonotype came up a few times. This sequence joins TRBV6-5 and TRBJ2-5; 8 nucleotides match TRBD2. CDR3 length equals 15 residues. Germline values: CDR1 MNHEY, CDR2 SVGAGI. V gave up 4 bases and J gave up 4 bases; unmatched junction bases: 8. CDR3 nucleotide sequence: TGTGCCAGCAGTTTAACGGCGGGAGGTGGAGAGACCCAGTACTTC. Protein sequence: CASSLTAGGGETQYF.

Here the CDR3 DNA reads TGCGCCAGCAGCTTGCTCGGGACCCCCGGGGAGCTGTTTTTT. This encodes CASSLLGTPGELFF. This chain uses TRBV5-1 with TRBJ2-2; D may correspond to TRBD1 or TRBD2 (5 bases each). The V gene lost 1 base and the J gene lost 6 bases, with 10 bases spanning the gap. Germline assignment: CDR1 SGHRS and CDR2 YFSETQ. CDR3 length equals 14 residues.

The chain has TRBV27 and TRBJ2-7; 9 bases align to TRBD1. This CDR3 comprises 19 residues. The junction had 13 bases not matched to a gene; V was cut back by 0 bases and J by 1 base. Germline CDR1 MNHEY, CDR2 SMNVEV (reference sequence). CDR3 sequence reads: CASSLSPHFGGTGSYEQYF. The CDR3 nucleotides read TGTGCCAGCAGTTTATCGCCCCACTTTGGGGGGACAGGGTCCTACGAGCAGTACTTC.

The rearrangement uses TRBV4-1 and TRBJ2-2, with TRBD2 matching 12 bases. The CDR3 runs to 17 residues. The trim removed 0 bases at V and 7 bases at J, leaving 6 bases unmatched. Per the germline V gene, CDR1 is MGHRA and CDR2 is YSYEKL. The CDR3, as DNA: TGCGCCAGCAGCCAAGAGCTAGCGGGAGGGCCAGGCGGGGAGCTGTTTTTT. Its translation: CASSQELAGGPGGELFF.

As DNA, the CDR3 is TGTGCCAGCAGTCTTCCAGCCGCAACTAATGAAAAACTGTTTTTT. This codes for CASSLPAATNEKLFF. The chain couples TRBV6-1 to TRBJ1-4; no reliable D call. The V end lost 5 bases, the J end lost 0 bases, and 10 bases lay between the germline ends. Germline V gene sequence: CDR1 MNHNS, CDR2 SASEGT. The CDR3 contains 15 residues.

This chain connects TRBV7-3 to TRBJ2-7, with 10 bases aligning to TRBD2. Germline CDR1 is SGHTA and CDR2 is FQGTGA. The CDR3 is 16 amino acids. J gave up 7 bases and V 5 bases, and 14 bases lay outside the gene matches. The CDR3 protein is CASSPPGLAPSGEQYF. The CDR3, as DNA: TGTGCCAGCAGCCCTCCGGGACTAGCGCCGTCGGGGGAGCAGTACTTC.

The V call is TRBV3-1, the J call TRBJ2-1; 9 bases map to TRBD2. Germline CDR1 is LGHDT and CDR2 is YNNKEL (reference sequence). Losses at the gene ends were 1 base for V and 2 bases for J; bases not matched to a gene: 12. The CDR3 covers 19 residues. The CDR3 nucleotides are TGTGCCAGCAGCCAAGGACTAGCGGTGAGTACGAGAACCTACAATGAGCAGTTCTTC. Its protein product is CASSQGLAVSTRTYNEQFF.

The chain is built from TRBV4-3 and TRBJ2-5, with a weak D call TRBD1 (6 bases). Germline V gene data show CDR1 as LGHNA and CDR2 as YSLEER. The CDR3 has 15 residues. V lost 0 bases, J lost 5 bases, and 13 bases lay in between. This CDR3 reads CASSQDRRGGETQYF. CDR3 coding DNA: TGCGCCAGCAGCCAAGATCGGAGAGGGGGTGAGACCCAGTACTTC.

The chain links TRBV27 to TRBJ2-1, with D maybe TRBD2 (5 bases). Germline-derived CDR1 and CDR2 are MNHEY and SMNVEV (reference sequence). V gave up 2 bases and J gave up 7 bases, with 18 bases separating them. The CDR3 runs 16 residues. CDR3 loop: CASSLIAGVGANEQFF. The DNA of the CDR3 is TGTGCCAGCAGTTTAATAGCCGGGGTCGGTGCGAATGAGCAGTTCTTC.

The chain has TRBV7-8 and TRBJ2-1, with 7 bases identical to TRBD1. The V gene's germline CDR1 is SGHVS and CDR2 FQNEAQ. The J segment lost 15 bases and the V segment lost 1 base, leaving 9 bases of the junction unmatched. This CDR3 spans 13 amino acids. The chain's CDR3 is CASSLGYGTVRFF. In nucleotides, the CDR3 is TGTGCCAGCAGCTTAGGATACGGGACAGTGAGGTTCTTC.

The chain has TRBV20-1 and TRBJ2-1, with D possibly matching TRBD2 (5 bases). Per germline, CDR1 DFQATT and CDR2 SNEGSKA (reference sequence). CDR3 length: 13 amino acids. The V and J ends lost 3 bases and 8 bases respectively, with 14 bases between them. The CDR3 DNA sequence: TGCAGTGCTAGCGGGATCTCAAAGTATGAGCAGTTCTTC. Residues: CSASGISKYEQFF.